One T cell receptor (beta chain) is described in this entry. Its antigen is unknown. This specimen belongs to a study of T cells in Graves' hyperthyroidism and ophthalmopathy. An approximately 10 ml volume of fresh peripheral blood provided the PBMCs. This CDR3 is 11 amino acids long. V was cut by 10 bases and J by 4 bases, with 10 bases left in between. Overall study results and limits: Clonotypes that were expanded in thyroid above 0.001 mostly appeared in blood too. Ophthalmopathy was model-predicted a median approximately 6.9 months pre-onset.

RNA transcripts were the template for amplifying TCR beta CDR3 regions. HTBI primers were employed in a first-round RT-PCR of the TCR CDR3. TCRdb itself ran the multiplex PCR reads through MiXCR, one entry per CDR3 protein. Of hundreds of thousands of distinct CDR3 sequences listed, around 19% are singletons. Sequenced: blood. This clonotype was obtained from a woman aged 50 to 60 with Graves' hyperthyroidism that later progressed to Graves' ophthalmopathy. The chain links TRBV12-3 or TRBV12-4 to TRBJ1-2, with D possibly matching TRBD1 (5 bases). CDR3 sequence reads: CATGHFYGYTF. The CDR3 DNA reads as TGTGCCACCGGACATTTCTATGGCTACACCTTC.